This T cell receptor (beta chain) was identified in a study of cytomegalovirus exposure and HLA in healthy donors. This table comes from immunoSEQ multiplex PCR, and its TCRdb copy is limited to in-frame clones, with some not included. The repertoire includes about 68,000 clones, about 90% of them detected once, and just over 3% sits in the top ten. With V trimmed by 4 bases and J by 3 bases, 8 bases remained unmatched. Germline values: CDR1 KGHSH, CDR2 LQKENI. The CDR3 has 15 residues. The sample comprised PBMCs. V is TRBV18 and J is TRBJ1-1, with 7 bases aligning to TRBD1. The TCR was taken from a man aged 18-30 years in good health and CMV-seronegative. The CDR3 reads CASSLIQGSDTEAFF. The CDR3 nucleotides read TGTGCCAGCTCACTAATACAGGGGAGCGACACTGAAGCTTTCTTT.